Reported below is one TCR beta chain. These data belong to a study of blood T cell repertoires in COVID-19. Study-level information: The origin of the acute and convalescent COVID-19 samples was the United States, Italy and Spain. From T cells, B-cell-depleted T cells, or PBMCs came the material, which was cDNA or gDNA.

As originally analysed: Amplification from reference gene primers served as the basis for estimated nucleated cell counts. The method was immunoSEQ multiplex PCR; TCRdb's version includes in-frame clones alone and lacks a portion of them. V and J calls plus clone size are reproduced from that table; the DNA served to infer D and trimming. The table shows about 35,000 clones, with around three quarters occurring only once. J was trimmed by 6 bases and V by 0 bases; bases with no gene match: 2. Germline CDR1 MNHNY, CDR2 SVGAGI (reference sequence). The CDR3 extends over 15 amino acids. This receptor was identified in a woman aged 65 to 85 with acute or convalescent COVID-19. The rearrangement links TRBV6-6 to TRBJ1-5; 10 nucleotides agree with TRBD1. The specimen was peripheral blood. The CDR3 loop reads CASSYSGTGVQPQHF. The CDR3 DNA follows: TGTGCCAGCAGTTACTCAGGGACAGGGGTTCAGCCCCAGCATTTT.